This T cell receptor beta chain was captured in a study of T cell changes during pregnancy in multiple sclerosis. Here immunoSEQ multiplex PCR was the method, and the copy in TCRdb shows in-frame clones only, minus some. The sample lists tens of thousands of clones; 85% to 95% were seen once. V gave up 4 bases and J gave up 15 bases, with 20 bases separating them. CDR1 is MNHEY and CDR2 is SMNVEV in the germline V gene (reference sequence). The CDR3 sequence is 13 residues long. V is TRBV27 and J is TRBJ2-3; D ambiguous. This clonotype originated in a female donor in good health, enrolled as a control in a pregnancy study. This specimen was peripheral blood, taken in the third trimester of pregnancy. DNA of the CDR3: TGTGCCAGCAGTTCCTACTCCGTGTACCATCTTTATTTT. Residues: CASSSYSVYHLYF.